This T cell receptor beta chain was identified in a study of cytomegalovirus exposure and HLA in healthy donors. On the study more broadly: Roughly 180 million T cells yielded more than 90 million unique TCR beta sequences in earlier analysis. Study-wide points: In a later analysis, TCR beta V- and J-gene trimming was associated with a missense DCLRE1C variant.

On this clone: Its specificity is not known.

The PCR had 60 Vbeta and 13 Jbeta primers. Libraries were prepared by immunoSEQ multiplex PCR; TCRdb keeps only in-frame clonotypes and omits some of them. Of under 150,000 clones in the sample, 65% to 85% were seen once. In germline, CDR1 is SGHRS, CDR2 YFSETQ. Trimming shortened V by 5 bases and J by 4 bases, and 12 bases separated the two germline ends. This CDR3 has 13 residues. The sequence came from a woman aged 40 to 50 in good health and CMV-seronegative. This chain uses TRBV5-1 with TRBJ1-2; maybe TRBD1 (5 bases). The sequenced material came from PBMCs. Written as DNA, the CDR3 is TGCGCCAGCAGTCTGACAGATCTCTATGGCTACACCTTC. It is translated as CASSLTDLYGYTF.